Given below is one T cell receptor beta chain in context. Its specificity is not known. Rectal tissue came from one to two pinch biopsies taken at colonoscopy. The sample comes from a study of pediatric ulcerative colitis. The J segment lost 7 bases and the V segment lost 2 bases, leaving 8 bases of the junction unmatched. The CDR3 spans 16 residues. The germline CDR1 and CDR2 sequences are LNHDA and SQIVND (reference sequence). TCRdb's copy holds only in-frame clones and misses some; the assay was immunoSEQ multiplex PCR. The table includes some 35,000 clones, about 81% detected once. Study conclusions and caveats: Two rectal CDR3 clonotypes occurred in all ulcerative colitis patients. In rectum, acute severe colitis had expanded clones and less diversity.

Sequenced: gut tissue. The TCR was taken from a boy aged 5-17 years with mild ulcerative colitis. V usage is TRBV19 and J usage is TRBJ1-5; TRBD1 matches at 10 bases. The chain's CDR3 is CASSIIRQGAGQPQHF. In nucleotides, the CDR3 is TGTGCCAGTAGTATAATTCGACAGGGGGCCGGGCAGCCCCAGCATTTT.